The clone carrying this T cell receptor beta chain has a handful of counts. From germline, CDR1 is SGHAT and CDR2 FQNNGV. This CDR3 region has 12 residues. Trimming stripped 3 bases from V and 3 bases from J, with 5 bases between. This specimen comes from a study of T-cell reconstitution after alpha-beta-depleted transplantation in children. TCRbeta library construction was performed incorporating unique molecular identifiers. One entry per CDR3 protein results from TCRdb running MiXCR on the PCR reads. The table has 45,000 to 70,000 distinct CDR3 sequences, around 40% seen once. The receptor comes from a male patient younger than 18 who had a stem cell transplant for acute lymphoblastic leukemia, so the T cells may come from the graft donor. This material consisted of PBMCs, mostly from graft donor cells, taken 360 days after TCRalphabeta/CD19-depleted stem cell transplant. The chain links TRBV11-2 to TRBJ2-5; D gene ambiguous. The CDR3 region has the DNA TGTGCCAGCAGCTTTGGCAAAGAGACCCAGTACTTC. It codes for CASSFGKETQYF.